This TCR beta chain was identified in a study of identical twins (dated by TCRdb to the mid-2010s). Study-wide context: To test whether fetal clonotypes persist, this study deep-sequenced TCR alpha and beta repertoires from monozygotic twins, from unrelated adults of various ages, and from cord blood. To rule out contamination, replicate twin experiments were performed at different times with different library preparation protocols.

Relative to germline, V is missing 2 bases and J is missing 4 bases, with 9 bases of the junction outside any gene match. CDR3 length: 16 amino acids, cysteine to phenylalanine. CDR3 DNA is the only sequence kept; it has 48 bases, read in frame from the first base. CDR1 and CDR2 were assigned from the germline V gene as SGHRS and YFSETQ. About this clonotype: No cognate antigen has been identified for it. Per-base quality was not reported, and no clone a single base away is much larger than it.

Here is what the overall study found, with its caveats: Excess twin sharing in beta out-of-frame sequences was weaker because fewer shared sequences lowered the signal-to-noise ratio. Fewer insertions were carried by abundant cord blood beta clonotypes, a similar but weaker trend appeared in young adult naive repertoires, and no such trend appeared in memory repertoires. In monozygotic twins, out-of-frame TCR alpha sharing was systematically underestimated by recombination models, although the models agreed with sharing between unrelated individuals. Conclusions relied on cross-sectional statistical analysis, since the same donors could not be followed over many years. Zero-insertion analyses could be partly confounded by invariant T cells such as MAIT and iNKT, although diverse VJ usage argued against such confounding for most clonotypes. Compared with coincidental sharing between unrelated individuals, out-of-frame TCR alpha sequences shared between twins had an excess of sequences with low generation probability.

All donors were healthy Caucasians. The twin cohort comprised three pairs of female monozygotic twins, all aged about 18 to 30 years. Positive isolation kits from Invitrogen were used to isolate CD4+ and CD8+ T cell populations. Libraries were built with 5' RACE. Data came from an Illumina HiSeq 2000. Template switching introduced a universal primer binding site; the final cDNA contained a unique molecular identifier, enabling accurate counting of TCR cDNA molecules. Specific primers in the conserved constant-segment region were used to synthesize first-strand cDNA for TCR alpha and beta chains. To control for contamination, every cDNA library carried two barcodes: a SMART-Mk sample barcode plus Illumina barcodes. TruSeq adapter sequences and Illumina sample barcodes were added in two successive PCR steps. Sequencing of the TCR alpha and beta cDNA libraries was done on the Illumina HiSeq platform using custom primers. As for how the authors treated the data: MiGEC was used to process raw reads and extract unique molecular identifiers, and MiXCR was used to find CDR3 positions. For each individual, recombination models were inferred using an EM algorithm with the repgenHMM and IGoR tools. Shared clonotype analysis was performed with the tcR package in R, normalizing sharing by the product of cloneset sizes. To study raw recombination without the effects of thymic and clonal selection, out-of-frame nonproductive sequences were analyzed. In-frame beta chains were kept once TCRdb had trimmed the public reads at Q25 with fastp and called clones with MiXCR. Merged by CDR3 protein, the rows form single entries marked with the most common genes and DNA. Clone size and V and J calls follow TCRdb, not the original study. The sample profile shows some 500,000 distinct CDR3 sequences; approximately 22% of them were found once. About 0.99% of the sample goes to the ten largest clones.

The sample also formed part of further work on T cells expressing NK-cell markers. According to the second study: In sorted CD3+CD56+NKG2C+, CD3+CD56+NKG2C- and CD3+CD56-NKG2C+ T-cell subsets from several donors, TCR beta-chain repertoires were profiled. Among the eight sequenced donors, seven were HCMV-seropositive and one was HCMV-seronegative. To restrict sorting to alphabetaTCR-expressing T cells, an anti-gammadeltaTCR antibody was added in several experiments. For six donors, the dominant CD3+CD56+NKG2C+ clonotypes were among the top 10 CD8+ clonotypes and accounted for roughly 1.0-7.5% of CD8+ T cells. Those dominant clonotypes were again the most abundant among CD3+CD56-NKG2C+ cells in a few donors, at about 25-65%. Whether the expanded NKG2C-expressing T cell clones were specific for HCMV antigens was left unclear. The eight sequenced donors were randomly selected healthy volunteers, three men and five women. To determine HCMV serostatus, a commercial ELISA kit was used to detect HCMV-specific IgG in serum. MIGEC was used to demultiplex reads and group the reads by UMI, and MiTCR was used to assemble and quantify clonotypes. To exclude erroneous sequences, any TCR cDNA sequence not supported by at least two reads was discarded. Downstream repertoire analysis used the tcR package, and clonotypes were matched across fractions by CDR3 nucleotide sequence plus V segment. Antigen specificity was annotated against VDJdb with VDJmatch, allowing one amino acid substitution in CDR3.

Recombination connected TRBV5-1 to TRBJ2-5; TRBD1 aligns with 9 central bases. The TCR comes from a young woman in good health. The source material was CD4+ T cells sorted from blood. The CDR3 loop reads CASSFRTGEAGETQYF. The nucleotide sequence reads TGCGCCAGCAGCTTTCGGACAGGGGAGGCGGGAGAGACCCAGTACTTC.